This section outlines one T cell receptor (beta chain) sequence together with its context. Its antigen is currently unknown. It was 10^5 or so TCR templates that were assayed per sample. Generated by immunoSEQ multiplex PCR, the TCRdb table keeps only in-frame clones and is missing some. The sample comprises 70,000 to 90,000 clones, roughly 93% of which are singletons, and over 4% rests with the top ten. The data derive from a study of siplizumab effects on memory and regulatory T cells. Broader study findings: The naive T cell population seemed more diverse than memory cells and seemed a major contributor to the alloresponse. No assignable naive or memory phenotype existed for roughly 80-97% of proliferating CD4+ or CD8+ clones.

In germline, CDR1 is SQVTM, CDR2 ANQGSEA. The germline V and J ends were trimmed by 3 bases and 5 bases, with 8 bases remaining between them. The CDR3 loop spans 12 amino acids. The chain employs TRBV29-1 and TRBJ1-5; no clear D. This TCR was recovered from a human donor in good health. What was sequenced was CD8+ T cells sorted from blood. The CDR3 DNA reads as TGCAGCGTTGAGGACGGGGATCAGCCCCAGCATTTT. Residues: CSVEDGDQPQHF.